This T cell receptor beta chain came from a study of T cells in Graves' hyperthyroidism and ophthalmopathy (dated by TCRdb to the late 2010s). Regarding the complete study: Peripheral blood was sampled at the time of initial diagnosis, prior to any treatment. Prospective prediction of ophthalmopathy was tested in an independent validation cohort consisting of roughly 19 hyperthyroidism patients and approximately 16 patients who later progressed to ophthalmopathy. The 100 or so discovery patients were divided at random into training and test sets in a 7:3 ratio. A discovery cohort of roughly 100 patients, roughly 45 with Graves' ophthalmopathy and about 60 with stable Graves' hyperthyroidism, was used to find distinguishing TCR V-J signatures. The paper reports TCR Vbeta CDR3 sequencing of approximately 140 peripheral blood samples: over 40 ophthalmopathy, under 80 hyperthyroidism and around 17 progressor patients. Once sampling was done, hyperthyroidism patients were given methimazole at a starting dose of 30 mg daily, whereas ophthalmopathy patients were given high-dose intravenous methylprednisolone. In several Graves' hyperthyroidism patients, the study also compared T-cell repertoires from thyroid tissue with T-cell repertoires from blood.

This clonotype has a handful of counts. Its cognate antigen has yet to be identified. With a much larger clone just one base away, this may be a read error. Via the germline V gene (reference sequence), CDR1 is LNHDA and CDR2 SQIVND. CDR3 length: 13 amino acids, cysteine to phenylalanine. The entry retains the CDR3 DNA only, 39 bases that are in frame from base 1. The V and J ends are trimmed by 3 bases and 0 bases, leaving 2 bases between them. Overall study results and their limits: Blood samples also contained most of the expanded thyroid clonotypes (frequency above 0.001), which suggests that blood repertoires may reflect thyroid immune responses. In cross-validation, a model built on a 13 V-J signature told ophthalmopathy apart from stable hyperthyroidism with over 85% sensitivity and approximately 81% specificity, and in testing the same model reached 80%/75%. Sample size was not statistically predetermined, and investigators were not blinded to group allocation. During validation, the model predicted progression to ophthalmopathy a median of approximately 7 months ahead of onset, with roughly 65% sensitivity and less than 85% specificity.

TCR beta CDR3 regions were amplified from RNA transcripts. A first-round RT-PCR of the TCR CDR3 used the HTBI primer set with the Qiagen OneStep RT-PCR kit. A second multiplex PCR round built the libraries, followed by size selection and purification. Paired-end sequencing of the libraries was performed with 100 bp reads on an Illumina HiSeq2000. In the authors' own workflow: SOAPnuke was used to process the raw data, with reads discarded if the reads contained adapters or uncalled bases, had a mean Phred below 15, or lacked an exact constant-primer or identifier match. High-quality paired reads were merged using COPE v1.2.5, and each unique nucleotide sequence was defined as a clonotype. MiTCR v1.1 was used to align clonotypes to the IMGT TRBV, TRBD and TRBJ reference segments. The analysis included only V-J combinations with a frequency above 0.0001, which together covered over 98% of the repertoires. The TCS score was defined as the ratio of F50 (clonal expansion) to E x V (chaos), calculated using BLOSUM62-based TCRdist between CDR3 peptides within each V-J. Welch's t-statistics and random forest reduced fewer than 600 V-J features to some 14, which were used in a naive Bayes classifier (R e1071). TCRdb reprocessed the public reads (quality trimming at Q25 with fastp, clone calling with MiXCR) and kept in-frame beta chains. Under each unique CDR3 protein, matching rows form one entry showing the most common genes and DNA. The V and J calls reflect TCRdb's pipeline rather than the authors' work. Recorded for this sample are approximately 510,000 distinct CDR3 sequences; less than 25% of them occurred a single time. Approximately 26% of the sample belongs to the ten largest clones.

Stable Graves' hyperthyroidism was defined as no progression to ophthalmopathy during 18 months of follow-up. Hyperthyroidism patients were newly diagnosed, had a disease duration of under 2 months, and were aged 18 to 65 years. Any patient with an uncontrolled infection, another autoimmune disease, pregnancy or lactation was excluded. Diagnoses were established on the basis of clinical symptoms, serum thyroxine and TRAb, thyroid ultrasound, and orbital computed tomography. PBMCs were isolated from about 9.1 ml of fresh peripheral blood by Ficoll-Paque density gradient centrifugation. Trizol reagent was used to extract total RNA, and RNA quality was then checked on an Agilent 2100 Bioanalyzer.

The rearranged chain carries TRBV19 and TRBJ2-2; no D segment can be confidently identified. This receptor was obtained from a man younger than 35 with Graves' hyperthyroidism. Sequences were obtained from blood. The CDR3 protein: CASSIPNTGELFF. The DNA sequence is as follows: TGTGCCAGTAGTATCCCGAACACCGGGGAGCTGTTTTTT.